This TCR beta chain was recorded in a study of control samples from healthy donors and cancer patients (dated by TCRdb to the early 2020s). Library preparation used the immunoSEQ multiplex PCR assay. TCRdb provides this immuneACCESS table in a form limited to in-frame rearrangements. Some clones are lacking; in checked studies, under half of them reflect an unresolved V gene, and why the rest are absent is not known. The sample records some 150,000 clones, around 94% of which are singletons. The ten largest clones take up 14% of the sample. About this clone: Its binding antigen is unknown. No base qualities exist here, and no much larger clone lies one base off it.

V has 3 bases trimmed and J has 4 bases trimmed; junction bases matching no gene number 10. Including cysteine and phenylalanine, the CDR3 has 17 amino acids. Only CDR3 DNA remains: 51 bases, in frame from the first base. Via the germline V gene, CDR1 is LGHNA and CDR2 YSLEER. Sequences were obtained from PBMCs. The chain is made from TRBV4-3 and TRBJ2-1, and 9 junction bases match TRBD1. This TCR was recovered from a man in his 60s with colorectal cancer. At the DNA level, the sequence is TGCGCCAGCAGCCAGACCTACAGGGGGCGCGAGTACAATGAGCAGTTCTTC. This yields the protein CASSQTYRGREYNEQFF.